This entry lists 9 T cell receptor beta chains sequenced from one sample in a study of PD-1 blockade in classical Hodgkin lymphoma. TCRdb's table, derived via immunoSEQ multiplex PCR, lists solely in-frame clones and lacks some. Of some 11,000 clones in the sample, about 80% were seen once. Each patient relapsed following autologous stem cell transplantation, and prior brentuximab vedotin exposure differed. Sample: peripheral blood mononuclear cells (PBMCs), taken at baseline. These receptors were taken from a human donor with classical Hodgkin lymphoma.

This clone appeared a single time. The genes are TRBV10-3 and TRBJ2-1; D is uncertain. V lost 4 bases and J lost 6, with 10 bases in between. The germline gives CDR1 ENHRY, CDR2 SYGVKD. The CDR3 totals 13 residues. The DNA of the CDR3 is TGTGCCATCAGTGGCCGCGACACCAATGAGCAGTTCTTC. It translates to CAISGRDTNEQFF.

The gene calls are TRBV5-6 and TRBJ2-5; perhaps D is TRBD1 or TRBD2 (5 bases each). Trimming stripped 0 bases from V and 2 bases from J, with 17 bases between. The germline V gene encodes CDR1 SGHDT and CDR2 YYEEEE. The CDR3 has 17 residues. The CDR3 here is CASSLVAGWGWQETQYF. CDR3 nucleotides: TGTGCCAGCAGCTTGGTGGCAGGCTGGGGGTGGCAAGAGACCCAGTACTTC.

This clone occurred once. CDR3 nucleotide sequence: TGTGCCAGCAGCTCTAGTTTAAGGGACAGGGCCTATGGCTACACCTTC. Protein: CASSSSLRDRAYGYTF. V and J are TRBV2 and TRBJ1-2; 9 bases map to TRBD1. This CDR3 contains 16 residues. Germline V CDR1 and CDR2: SNHLY, FYNNEI. The V and J ends lost 6 bases and 4 bases, in that order; junction bases with no gene match: 12.

This clone was seen once. V is TRBV27 and J is TRBJ2-1; the D is unclear. This CDR3 has 13 residues. V was shortened by 5 bases and J by 7 bases, with 12 bases between the two germline ends. Germline assignment: CDR1 MNHEY and CDR2 SMNVEV (reference sequence). The CDR3 DNA reads TGTGCCAGCAGTATCCAGACCAGAAATGAGCAGTTCTTC. Translating gives CASSIQTRNEQFF.

The chain has TRBV7-8 and TRBJ2-3; 10 nucleotides agree with TRBD2. Germline V gene lookup returns CDR1 SGHVS and CDR2 FQNEAQ. Losses at the gene ends were 1 base for V and 4 bases for J; bases not matched to a gene: 5. The length of the CDR3 is 16 residues. The CDR3 nucleotides read TGTGCCAGCAGCTTAGTTCTAGCGGGAGCGGCAGATACGCAGTATTTT. It is translated as CASSLVLAGAADTQYF.

V gene TRBV7-6 combines with J gene TRBJ2-3; D remains ambiguous. This CDR3 region has 12 residues. V lost 4 bases to trimming and J lost 5 bases, with 7 bases between them. Germline V gene lookup returns CDR1 SGHVS and CDR2 FNYEAQ. In DNA, the CDR3 is TGTGCCAGCAGCTCGCGAGTAGATACGCAGTATTTT. This translates into CASSSRVDTQYF.

This chain links TRBV5-4 with TRBJ1-2; the match to TRBD1 covers 8 bases. Unmatched junction bases numbered 5, after V lost 4 bases and J lost 6 bases. The CDR3 is made up of 13 amino acids. Germline CDR1 is SGHNT and CDR2 is YYREEE (reference sequence). CDR3 amino acids: CASSTAGGDGYTF. The CDR3 coding sequence is TGTGCCAGCAGCACCGCAGGGGGCGATGGCTACACCTTC.

The chain uses TRBV11-2 and TRBJ2-1; D call uncertain. Germline V lookup: CDR1 SGHAT, CDR2 FQNNGV. V was pared by 3 bases and J by 0 bases, with 12 bases between. The CDR3 sequence is 16 residues long. The CDR3 coding sequence is TGTGCCAGCAGCTTGTGGCCTTCAAGCTCCTACAATGAGCAGTTCTTC. It is translated as CASSLWPSSSYNEQFF.

This clone was found a few times. This rearrangement joins TRBV15 to TRBJ1-5; 7 bases fit TRBD1. Trimming removed 3 bases from V and 0 bases from J; junction bases left unmatched: 8. This CDR3 is built from 17 residues. Germline V CDR1 and CDR2: LNHNV, YYDKDF (reference sequence). The CDR3 loop is CATSRDGTGDSNQPQHF. CDR3 coding DNA: TGTGCCACCAGCAGGGACGGAACAGGGGATAGCAATCAGCCCCAGCATTTT. Full variable domain (remainder filled in from reference TRBV15 and TRBJ1-5): DAMVIQNPRYQVTQFGKPVTLSCSQTLNHNVMYWYQQKSSQAPKLLFHYYDKDFNNEADTPDNFQSRRPNTSFCFLDIRSPGLGDTAMYLCATSRDGTGDSNQPQHFGDGTRLSIL.